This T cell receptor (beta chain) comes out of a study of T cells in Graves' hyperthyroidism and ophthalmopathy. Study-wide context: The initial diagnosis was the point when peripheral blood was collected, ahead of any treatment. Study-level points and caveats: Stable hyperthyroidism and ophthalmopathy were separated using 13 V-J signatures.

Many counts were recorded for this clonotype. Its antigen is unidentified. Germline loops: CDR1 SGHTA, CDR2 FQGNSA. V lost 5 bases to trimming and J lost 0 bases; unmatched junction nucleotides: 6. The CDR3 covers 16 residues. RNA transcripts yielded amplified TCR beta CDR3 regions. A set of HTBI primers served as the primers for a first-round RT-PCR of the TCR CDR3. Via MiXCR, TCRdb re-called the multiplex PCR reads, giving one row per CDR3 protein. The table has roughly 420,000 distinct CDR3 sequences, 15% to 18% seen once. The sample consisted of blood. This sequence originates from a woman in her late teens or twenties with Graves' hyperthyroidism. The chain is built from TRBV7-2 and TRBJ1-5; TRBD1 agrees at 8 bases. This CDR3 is CASSPGQGYSNQPQHF. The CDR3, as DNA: TGTGCCAGCAGCCCTGGACAGGGATATAGCAATCAGCCCCAGCATTTT.